The TCR beta chain described here comes from a study of Ad26.COV2.S vaccination and SARS-CoV-2 variants. V lost 0 bases and J 4 bases, leaving 13 bases between the germline ends. Germline lookup yields CDR1 KGHSH and CDR2 LQKENI. This CDR3 is 15 amino acids long. Treatment specified: some 19 received Ad26.COV2.S at low or high dose, single or two shots; 5 received placebo; per-sample allocation not given. Each sample was drawn 63 days after the first injection (of vaccine or placebo). Produced via immunoSEQ multiplex PCR; TCRdb's table is partial and in-frame only. The sample consists of over 200,000 clones, approximately 87% of them appearing once.

The sequencing used peripheral blood, collected in a trial of Ad26.COV2.S vaccine versus placebo. This TCR came from a person aged 18-60 years who received the Ad26.COV2.S COVID-19 vaccine or a placebo. This sequence joins TRBV18 and TRBJ2-7, with D possibly called TRBD1 or TRBD2 (5 bases each). CDR3 bases: TGTGCCAGCTCACCACCGTCAGGGACGGGATACGAGCAGTACTTC. As protein: CASSPPSGTGYEQYF.